This T cell receptor (beta chain) was profiled in a study of blood T cell repertoires in COVID-19. Study summary: Some COVID-19 samples were acute and others convalescent; all came from the United States, Italy and Spain. From T cells, B-cell-depleted T cells, or PBMCs came the material, which was cDNA or gDNA.

In the original workflow: For nucleated cells, counts were estimated from reference gene primer amplification. Assay used: immunoSEQ multiplex PCR; TCRdb lists only in-frame clones, some missing. V, J and clone size derive from that table, while D and trimming were established from the DNA sequence. The sample includes more than 95,000 clones, 81% of them seen just once. The CDR3 is 17 amino acids. Per the germline V gene, CDR1 is MDHEN and CDR2 is SYDVKM. V was clipped by 4 bases and J by 0 bases, with 15 bases between them. The chain couples TRBV28 to TRBJ1-4; no definite D call. This receptor was obtained from a woman in her 70s with acute or convalescent COVID-19. Sequenced: peripheral blood. The CDR3 loop reads CASSSPRIQSTNEKLFF. The CDR3 bases are TGTGCCAGCAGTTCACCGAGAATACAGTCAACTAATGAAAAACTGTTTTTT.